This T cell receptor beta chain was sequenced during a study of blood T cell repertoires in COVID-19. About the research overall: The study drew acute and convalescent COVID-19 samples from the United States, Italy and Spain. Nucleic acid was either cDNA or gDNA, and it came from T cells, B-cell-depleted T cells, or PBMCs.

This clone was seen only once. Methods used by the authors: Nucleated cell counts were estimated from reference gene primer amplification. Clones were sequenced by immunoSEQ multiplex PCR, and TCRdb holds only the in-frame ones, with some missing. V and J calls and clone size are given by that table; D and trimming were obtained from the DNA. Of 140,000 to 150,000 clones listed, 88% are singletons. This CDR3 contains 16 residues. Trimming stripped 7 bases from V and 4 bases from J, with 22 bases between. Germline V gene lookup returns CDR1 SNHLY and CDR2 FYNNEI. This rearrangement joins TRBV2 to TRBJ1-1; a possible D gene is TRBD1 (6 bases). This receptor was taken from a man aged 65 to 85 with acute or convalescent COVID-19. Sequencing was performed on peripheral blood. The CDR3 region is CASTQRPTGWGTEAFF. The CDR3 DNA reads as TGTGCCAGCACTCAACGGCCGACAGGCTGGGGCACTGAAGCTTTCTTT.